These 10 T cell receptor beta chains share one sample of origin, sequenced in a study of blood T cell repertoires in COVID-19. Only in-frame clones appear in the TCRdb table, and some are missing; sequencing was by immunoSEQ multiplex PCR. The top ten clones hold approximately 30% of a sample with approximately 100,000 clones, over 75% of them seen once. The sequencing sample was made of peripheral blood. These receptors originate from a woman aged 80 or over with acute or convalescent COVID-19.

This chain connects TRBV7-2 to TRBJ1-1; the D gene is possibly TRBD1 (5 bases). This CDR3 is 13 amino acids long. V was trimmed by 4 bases and J by 4 bases, leaving 10 bases between them. In germline, CDR1 is SGHTA, CDR2 FQGNSA. CDR3: CASSSGVSTEAFF. The CDR3 nucleotides read TGTGCCAGCAGCTCGGGGGTCAGCACTGAAGCTTTCTTT.

This chain connects TRBV11-2 to TRBJ1-1; D not certain. With 5 bases removed from V and 4 bases from J, the gap between germline ends came to 14 bases. CDR1 and CDR2 (germline): SGHAT, FQNNGV. This CDR3 contains 14 residues. The CDR3 coding sequence is TGTGCCAGCAGCCGAGGATCAATGGGCACTGAAGCTTTCTTT. It codes for CASSRGSMGTEAFF.

The V and J genes are TRBV2 and TRBJ2-5; the match to TRBD2 covers 8 bases. Germline V CDR1 and CDR2: SNHLY, FYNNEI. The ends lost 1 base at V and 5 bases at J; junction bases unmatched: 6. The CDR3 length is 15 residues. Here the CDR3 DNA reads TGTGCCAGCAGTGAAGGGCTAGCGGGCCGGGAGACCCAGTACTTC. This sequence encodes CASSEGLAGRETQYF. The whole variable domain, filled in from reference TRBV2 and TRBJ2-5, reads EPEVTQTPSHQVTQMGQEVILRCVPISNHLYFYWYRQILGQKVEFLVSFYNNEISEKSEIFDDQFSVERPDGSNFTLKIRSTKLEDSAMYFCASSEGLAGRETQYFGPGTRLLVL.

The chain has TRBV14 and TRBJ1-2, with a possible D match to TRBD1 (5 bases). This CDR3 is 13 amino acids long. CDR1 SGHDN and CDR2 FVKESK come from the germline V gene. V was pared by 2 bases and J by 4 bases, with 8 bases between. The CDR3 bases are TGTGCCAGCAGCCAACAGGGAGGCTATGGCTACACCTTC. Encoded protein: CASSQQGGYGYTF.

The rearrangement uses TRBV6-5 and TRBJ2-7; tentative D call: TRBD1 (6 bases). The CDR3 loop spans 14 amino acids. Germline CDR1 MNHEY, CDR2 SVGAGI. Trimming removed 8 bases from V and 0 bases from J, with 14 bases in between. The CDR3 protein is CASSRDTSSYEQYF. For the CDR3, the DNA is TGTGCCAGCTCCCGGGACACCAGCTCCTACGAGCAGTACTTC.

This chain links TRBV19 with TRBJ2-2; TRBD2 might be the D (7 bases). There are 15 residues in the CDR3. Per germline, CDR1 LNHDA and CDR2 SQIVND (reference sequence). Trimming removed 5 bases from V and 6 bases from J, with 16 bases in between. As DNA, the CDR3 is TGTGCCAGTAGTCCCCCCCTGGGGGGGCCCGGGGAGCTGTTTTTT. Protein sequence: CASSPPLGGPGELFF.

V and J are TRBV7-8 and TRBJ1-4; D may be TRBD1 (6 bases). Trimming left V 5 bases short and J 3 bases short, with 13 bases between. Germline CDR1 reads SGHVS; CDR2 reads FQNEAQ. CDR3 length: 15 amino acids. CDR3 bases: TGTGCCAGCAGCAAAAGGGGGTTTCCTAATGAAAAACTGTTTTTT. Protein product: CASSKRGFPNEKLFF.

The chain has TRBV5-1 and TRBJ1-4; tentative D call: TRBD1 (6 bases). The CDR3 totals 15 residues. V shed 4 bases and J shed 7 bases, with 17 bases lying between them. From germline, CDR1 is SGHRS and CDR2 YFSETQ. The CDR3, as DNA: TGCGCCAGCAGCCTTAGGGGGGGCCTAAGTGAAAAACTGTTTTTT. Its translation: CASSLRGGLSEKLFF.

This clone was observed a single time. The chain couples TRBV7-7 to TRBJ2-3; D remains unclear. CDR1 and CDR2 (germline): SSHAT, FNYEAQ (reference sequence). This CDR3 has 16 amino acids. The ends were cut back, 5 bases at V and 2 bases at J, with 17 bases in the middle. The CDR3 reads CASSRFPIRVTDTQYF. The CDR3 coding sequence is TGTGCCAGCAGCCGTTTCCCCATCCGGGTCACAGATACGCAGTATTTT.

This chain uses TRBV3-1 (or the pseudogene TRBV3-2) with TRBJ2-7, with 14 bases lining up with TRBD2. Looked up from germline, CDR1 is LGHDT and CDR2 is YNNKEL (reference sequence). CDR3 length equals 14 residues. V trimming: 5 bases; J trimming: 6 bases; junction bases outside the gene matches: 3. The CDR3, as DNA: TGTGCCAGCAGCACGGGACTAGCGGGGGCCGAGCAGTACTTC. As protein: CASSTGLAGAEQYF.